Below, one T cell receptor beta chain is given with its context. The clone's antigen remains unknown. No much larger clone exists at a distance of one base, and base qualities are not known. These data come from a study of T cells in Graves' hyperthyroidism and ophthalmopathy (dated 2019 in TCRdb). A note on the overall study: To identify TCR V-J signatures that set the groups apart, the researchers used a discovery cohort of 95 to 100 patients, made up of 40 to 45 with Graves' ophthalmopathy and 57 with stable Graves' hyperthyroidism. An independent validation cohort of fewer than 20 hyperthyroidism patients and over 15 patients who later progressed to ophthalmopathy tested prospective prediction of ophthalmopathy. The 95 to 100 discovery patients were randomly divided into training and test sets at a 7:3 ratio. In addition, the study compared T-cell repertoires in thyroid tissue and in blood from several Graves' hyperthyroidism patients. Following sampling, methimazole starting at 30 mg daily was given to hyperthyroidism patients, and high-dose intravenous methylprednisolone was given to ophthalmopathy patients. The paper reports TCR Vbeta CDR3 sequencing of over 120 peripheral blood samples: approximately 41 ophthalmopathy, approximately 74 hyperthyroidism and some 17 progressor patients. Study-wide conclusions, independent of this receptor: In validation, the model predicted progression to ophthalmopathy a median of approximately 6.6 months before onset, with about 64% sensitivity and about 72% specificity. Most expanded thyroid clonotypes (frequency above 0.001) were also detected in blood, suggesting blood repertoires may reflect thyroid immune responses. Sample size was not statistically predetermined, and blinding of investigators to group allocation was not performed. A model built on a 13 V-J signature distinguished ophthalmopathy from stable hyperthyroidism, reaching about 88% sensitivity and around 82% specificity in cross-validation and 80%/75% in testing.

Stable Graves' hyperthyroidism was defined as no progression to ophthalmopathy during 18 months of follow-up. Hyperthyroidism patients were newly diagnosed, had a disease duration of under 2 months, and were aged 18 to 65 years. Any patient with an uncontrolled infection, another autoimmune disease, pregnancy or lactation was excluded. Clinical symptoms, serum thyroxine and TRAb, thyroid ultrasound, and orbital computed tomography formed the basis for the diagnoses. Total RNA was extracted using Trizol reagent, and RNA quality was assessed on an Agilent 2100 Bioanalyzer. According to the germline V gene, CDR1 reads SGHRS and CDR2 reads YFSETQ. From its cysteine to its phenylalanine, the CDR3 spans 17 amino acids. The CDR3 DNA has 51 bases and is translated from base 1. Trimming costs V 0 bases and J 4 bases, and their ends lie 19 bases apart. Amplification of TCR beta CDR3 regions was carried out from RNA transcripts. For the first round of RT-PCR on the TCR CDR3, the HTBI primer set was used together with the Qiagen OneStep RT-PCR kit. A second multiplex PCR round built the libraries, followed by size selection and purification. Libraries were sequenced paired-end with 100 bp reads on an Illumina HiSeq2000. From the authors' description of their analysis: SOAPnuke was used to process the raw data, removing reads that contained adapters or uncalled bases, had a mean Phred below 15, or lacked an exact match to the constant primer or identifier. High-quality paired reads were merged using COPE v1.2.5, and each unique nucleotide sequence was defined as a clonotype. MiTCR v1.1 was used to align the clonotypes against IMGT TRBV, TRBD and TRBJ reference segments. The analysis was restricted to V-J combinations with a frequency above 0.0001, which together covered just over 99% of the repertoires. A TCS score was defined as the ratio of F50 (clonal expansion) to E x V (chaos), with BLOSUM62-based TCRdist applied between CDR3 peptides within each V-J. Welch's t-statistics and random forest reduced 450 to 600 V-J features to 10 to 15, which were used in a naive Bayes classifier (R e1071). Thyroid-blood repertoire similarity was quantified with the Morisita-Horn index. The public sequencing data were trimmed at Q25 with fastp and processed into clonotypes with MiXCR by TCRdb, which kept only in-frame beta chains. Every CDR3 protein is listed once, alongside the most common genes and DNA of its rows. TCRdb, rather than the study authors, made the V and J calls. The sample yields a few hundred thousand distinct CDR3 sequences; roughly 50% were counted once. The top ten clones comprise approximately 7.5% of the sample.

The rearrangement combines TRBV5-1 with TRBJ1-1, with the identity of the D gene unclear. The sample comprised peripheral blood or thyroid tissue (not recorded which). The source is a woman aged 18-29 years with Graves' hyperthyroidism. The DNA sequence is TGCGCCAGCAGCTTGGGTAACCGACCCATCACGGGCACTGAAGCTTTCTTT. This encodes CASSLGNRPITGTEAFF. The CDR3, completed at both ends by the reference TRBV5-1 and TRBJ1-1 genes, gives the full variable domain KAGVTQTPRYLIKTRGQQVTLSCSPISGHRSVSWYQQTPGQGLQFLFEYFSETQRNKGNFPGRFSGRQFSNSRSEMNVSTLELGDSALYLCASSLGNRPITGTEAFFGQGTRLTVV.